Shown below are 21 T cell receptor beta chains from a single sample sequenced in a study of esophageal squamous cell carcinoma tumors. After a first PCR with P20EA plus a TCR alpha or TCR beta constant-region primer, a nested PCR used CA2 or CB2. A polyT18-containing BSL-18E primer started reverse transcription before unbiased adaptor ligation RT-PCR amplified the TCR genes. TCRdb used MiXCR to reprocess the 5' RACE reads, holding one entry per CDR3 protein. The repertoire has under 1,500 distinct CDR3 sequences, approximately 13% of them found once; the top ten carry 25% to 40%. The sequencing input was tumor tissue. These receptors were taken from a man aged 50-85 years with esophageal squamous cell carcinoma.

This clonotype was detected a few times. The rearrangement links TRBV2 to TRBJ1-2, with D unresolved. With 3 bases removed from V and 6 bases from J, the gap between germline ends came to 11 bases. Germline V gene sequence: CDR1 SNHLY, CDR2 FYNNEI. This CDR3 contains 13 residues. CDR3 amino acids: CASSDVGRDGYTF. CDR3 DNA sequence: TGTGCCAGCAGTGATGTGGGGAGGGATGGCTACACCTTC.

By proportion, this clonotype is large. This chain connects TRBV30 to TRBJ2-1; 8 bases are a match to TRBD2. Germline CDR1 reads GTSNPN; CDR2 reads SVGIG (reference sequence). The CDR3 consists of 14 residues. V dropped 0 bases and J dropped 6; count of bases not matched to a gene: 4. The CDR3 DNA sequence: TGTGCCTGGAGTGTAAGCGGGAGTTCCAATGAGCAGTTCTTC. This gives the protein CAWSVSGSSNEQFF.

Within the sample, this clonotype is medium-sized. V is TRBV6-5 and J is TRBJ1-5; maybe TRBD1 (6 bases). Trimming left V 6 bases short and J 7 bases short, with 16 bases between. CDR1 is MNHEY, CDR2 SVGAGI, per germline. The CDR3 spans 14 residues. CDR3 loop: CASRTIQGRQPQHF. Written as DNA, the CDR3 is TGTGCCAGCAGGACAATACAGGGACGGCAGCCCCAGCATTTT.

The chain carries TRBV4-1 and TRBJ2-7; 7 bases are a match to TRBD2. Germline values: CDR1 MGHRA, CDR2 YSYEKL. V trimming: 2 bases; J trimming: 4 bases; junction bases outside the gene matches: 11. The CDR3 covers 16 residues. CDR3 protein: CASSQNPDGGRYEQYF. CDR3 DNA sequence: TGCGCCAGCAGCCAAAACCCGGATGGCGGGAGATACGAGCAGTACTTC.

This clonotype rates as medium-sized. V gene TRBV6-1 combines with J gene TRBJ1-4; D perhaps matches TRBD1 (5 bases). The germline V gene has CDR1 MNHNS and CDR2 SASEGT. This CDR3 contains 11 residues. V was cut by 7 bases and J by 13 bases, with 13 bases left in between. This CDR3 reads CASKDDGGLFF. In nucleotides, the CDR3 is TGTGCCAGCAAGGATGACGGGGGACTGTTTTTT.

This clonotype was seen only a few times. The chain is built from TRBV28 and TRBJ2-1; D remains ambiguous. V lost 10 bases and J lost 1, with 11 bases in between. The germline V gene has CDR1 MDHEN and CDR2 SYDVKM. The CDR3 length is 13 residues. The CDR3 loop is CATETDSYNEQFF. The CDR3 DNA reads as TGTGCCACCGAGACGGATTCCTACAATGAGCAGTTCTTC.

This clonotype rates as medium-sized. This rearrangement joins TRBV2 to TRBJ2-3; 14 bases line up with TRBD2. The CDR3 contains 17 residues. J lost 6 bases, V lost 6 bases, and 11 bases had no gene match. CDR1 and CDR2 (germline): SNHLY, FYNNEI. CDR3 DNA sequence: TGTGCCAGCAGACCCCTCGGGACTAGCGGGAGAGACGATACGCAGTATTTT. It is translated as CASRPLGTSGRDDTQYF.

This clonotype is deemed medium-sized. The chain recombines TRBV14 with TRBJ2-1; possible D gene TRBD2, 6 bases. The CDR3 totals 17 residues. V was trimmed by 4 bases and J by 4 bases, leaving 20 bases between them. From germline, CDR1 is SGHDN and CDR2 FVKESK. In nucleotides, the CDR3 is TGTGCCAGCAGCCCCTCGAGTGGCGCGGGATCGTACAATGAGCAGTTCTTC. This codes for CASSPSSGAGSYNEQFF.

In this sample, this clonotype is medium-sized. The chain recombines TRBV18 with TRBJ2-7; no clear D gene. Germline assignment: CDR1 KGHSH and CDR2 LQKENI. V lost 3 bases, J lost 2 bases, and 8 bases lay in between. This CDR3 has 13 amino acids. The CDR3 is CASSPDGTYEQYF. In nucleotides, the CDR3 is TGTGCCAGCTCACCCGACGGAACCTACGAGCAGTACTTC. The whole variable domain, filled in from reference TRBV18 and TRBJ2-7, reads NAGVMQNPRHLVRRRGQEARLRCSPMKGHSHVYWYRQLPEEGLKFMVYLQKENIIDESGMPKERFSAEFPKEGPSILRIQQVVRGDSAAYFCASSPDGTYEQYFGPGTRLTVT.

By sample share, this clonotype is large. This rearrangement joins TRBV20-1 to TRBJ1-1; D not resolved. V dropped 3 bases and J dropped 1 base, with 21 bases sitting between them. In germline, CDR1 is DFQATT, CDR2 SNEGSKA (reference sequence). The CDR3 sequence is 17 residues long. CDR3 in amino acids: CSARGLSREGGNTEAFF. The DNA for the CDR3 is TGCAGTGCTAGGGGTCTGAGTCGGGAGGGAGGGAACACTGAAGCTTTCTTT.

Relative to its sample, this clonotype is medium-sized. The V gene is TRBV20-1, the J gene TRBJ1-1, with 10 bases matching TRBD1. V was pared by 1 base and J by 9 bases, with 5 bases of the junction left unmatched. From germline, CDR1 is DFQATT and CDR2 SNEGSKA (reference sequence). This CDR3 contains 13 residues. The CDR3 reads CSARGGQGGQAFF. The CDR3 nucleotides are TGCAGTGCTAGAGGAGGACAGGGGGGCCAAGCTTTCTTT.

A few counts support this clonotype. The chain combines TRBV9 with TRBJ2-5, with TRBD1 matching 7 bases. Germline assignment: CDR1 SGDLS and CDR2 YYNGEE. The CDR3 is 13 residues long. Losses at the gene ends were 4 bases for V and 4 bases for J; bases not matched to a gene: 4. The CDR3: CASSPGTAETQYF. DNA for the CDR3: TGTGCCAGCAGCCCCGGGACAGCAGAGACCCAGTACTTC.

This clonotype ranks as medium-sized. The genes are TRBV20-1 and TRBJ2-5; D is perhaps TRBD1 (6 bases). This CDR3 is 15 amino acids long. The ends were cut back, 3 bases at V and 5 bases at J, with 19 bases in the middle. CDR1 is DFQATT and CDR2 is SNEGSKA in the germline V gene (reference sequence). The CDR3 nucleotides are TGCAGTGCTAGCCGGTCAGGGGAATTTGGGGAGACCCAGTACTTC. Translation gives CSASRSGEFGETQYF.

CDR3 residues: CASSLTLGRGGVEQYF. The DNA for the CDR3 is TGTGCCAGCAGTTTAACTTTAGGAAGGGGGGGTGTCGAGCAGTACTTC. The gene calls are TRBV27 and TRBJ2-7, with a possible D match to TRBD2 (7 bases). Germline V lookup: CDR1 MNHEY, CDR2 SMNVEV (reference sequence). V lost 2 bases and J lost 6, with 20 bases in between. The CDR3 consists of 16 residues.

This chain's CDR3 is CASSVSMGDRGYEQYF. The CDR3 DNA sequence: TGTGCCAGCAGCGTGTCCATGGGGGACAGGGGGTACGAGCAGTACTTC. This chain joins TRBV9 and TRBJ2-7, with 11 bases matching TRBD1. The germline gives CDR1 SGDLS, CDR2 YYNGEE. V dropped 2 bases and J dropped 4; count of bases not matched to a gene: 8. CDR3 length: 16 residues.

By its share, this clonotype is medium-sized. This chain uses TRBV12-3 or TRBV12-4 with TRBJ2-7; 7 bases are a match to TRBD1. The CDR3 covers 15 residues. After removal of 6 bases from V and 1 base from J, the junction contained 9 bases not matched to a gene. As DNA, the CDR3 is TGTGCCAGCAGACCAGACAGGGTGGGGTCCTACGAGCAGTACTTC. Protein sequence: CASRPDRVGSYEQYF.

In its sample, this clonotype ranks as medium-sized. The rearrangement joins TRBV14 to TRBJ2-2; D remains ambiguous. The V end was cut by 1 base, the J end by 1 base, with 7 bases between. Germline assignment: CDR1 SGHDN and CDR2 FVKESK. This CDR3 contains 15 residues. CDR3 nucleotides: TGTGCCAGCAGCCAAGCGACACAGAACACCGGGGAGCTGTTTTTT. The encoded protein is CASSQATQNTGELFF.

This clonotype is judged medium-sized (0.01 to 0.1%). The CDR3 is CARGTSGYEGELFF. The CDR3 DNA reads TGTGCCAGAGGGACTAGCGGGTATGAGGGGGAGCTGTTTTTT. V gene TRBV2 combines with J gene TRBJ2-2, with 12 positions matching TRBD2. The CDR3 is 14 amino acids. The germline CDR1 and CDR2 sequences are SNHLY and FYNNEI. Unmatched junction bases numbered 7, after V lost 9 bases and J lost 8 bases.

This clonotype was observed a few times. The J gene is TRBJ2-1, the V gene TRBV7-2, with D uncertain. The V end was cut by 7 bases, the J end by 6 bases, with 13 bases between. The CDR3 covers 13 residues. CDR1 and CDR2 from the germline V gene are SGHTA and FQGNSA. The CDR3 sequence is CASTSGETNEQFF. DNA for the CDR3: TGTGCCAGCACCTCTGGAGAAACCAATGAGCAGTTCTTC.

This clonotype is medium-sized (0.01 to 0.1%). The gene calls are TRBV24-1 and TRBJ2-2; 9 positions match TRBD1. The trim removed 3 bases at V and 5 bases at J, leaving 3 bases unmatched. This CDR3 is 15 amino acids long. Germline CDR1 and CDR2: KGHDR and SFDVKD. DNA of the CDR3: TGTGCCACCAGTGATATGACAGGGGGAACCGGGGAGCTGTTTTTT. It encodes CATSDMTGGTGELFF.

Relative to its sample, this clonotype is medium-sized. The chain employs TRBV10-3 and TRBJ2-5; D is tentatively TRBD1 or TRBD2 (5 bases each). CDR1 is ENHRY, CDR2 SYGVKD, per germline. The CDR3 consists of 13 residues. The ends were cut back, 4 bases at V and 5 bases at J, with 11 bases in the middle. CDR3 sequence: CAISGSGTETQYF. CDR3 coding DNA: TGTGCCATCAGTGGATCCGGGACGGAGACCCAGTACTTC.